This is a list of T cell receptor beta chains from one sample in a study of shared T cell receptors in the human thymus. The assay was immunoSEQ multiplex PCR, and TCRdb's table has in-frame clones only and misses some. This sample has hundreds of thousands of clones, with roughly 86% found just once. Separately, the same data were catalogued under a study of human thymus T cells.

Sequenced sample: thymocytes. Source of these receptors: a boy under three years old with a congenital heart defect. Each CDR3 is given with its conserved first and last residue. Fields, in order: V gene, clone size, D gene, J gene, CDR3 DNA, CDR3 protein. The D gene is left open where the match is weak. Clone size is shown for a subset of rows, as once, few, many or a class of expanded clone.

v_call: TRBV18
clone_size: NA
d_call: NA
j_call: TRBJ1-2
cdr3_nt: TGTGCCAGCTCACCACCAGCCCATACTAACTATGGCTACACCTTC
cdr3_aa: CASSPPAHTNYGYTF

v_call: TRBV27
clone_size: NA
d_call: NA
j_call: TRBJ2-1
cdr3_nt: TGTGCCAGCAGTCCCCAGCAGGGGAACCCAGGGGGAGGCTACAATGAGCAGTTCTTC
cdr3_aa: CASSPQQGNPGGGYNEQFF

v_call: TRBV6-6
clone_size: few
d_call: NA
j_call: TRBJ2-7
cdr3_nt: TGTGCCAGCAGTTTAAAGGAGGTGGTCTACGAGCAGTACTTC
cdr3_aa: CASSLKEVVYEQYF

v_call: TRBV9
clone_size: NA
d_call: NA
j_call: TRBJ2-2
cdr3_nt: TGTGCCAGCAGCGTAGGGCGAGGGACGAACACCGGGGAGCTGTTTTTT
cdr3_aa: CASSVGRGTNTGELFF

v_call: TRBV9
clone_size: NA
d_call: TRBD1
j_call: TRBJ1-2
cdr3_nt: TGTGCCAGCAGCGCAAACCGGGACAGGGGGCCTCCTAACCTAGGCTACACCTTC
cdr3_aa: CASSANRDRGPPNLGYTF

v_call: TRBV15
clone_size: NA
d_call: NA
j_call: TRBJ2-7
cdr3_nt: TGTGCCACCAGCAGAGATTTGATCGATTACAGGGTCGCCTACGAGCAGTACTTC
cdr3_aa: CATSRDLIDYRVAYEQYF

v_call: TRBV19
clone_size: NA
d_call: NA
j_call: TRBJ2-1
cdr3_nt: TGTGCCAGTAGTAGGAAAGGGGAGGAGGACAATGAGCAGTTCTTC
cdr3_aa: CASSRKGEEDNEQFF

v_call: TRBV27
clone_size: NA
d_call: TRBD2
j_call: TRBJ2-3
cdr3_nt: TGTGCCAGCAGTTCCCTAGCGGTCCACGCAGATACGCAGTATTTT
cdr3_aa: CASSSLAVHADTQYF

v_call: TRBV7-8
clone_size: NA
d_call: NA
j_call: TRBJ2-1
cdr3_nt: TGTGCCAGCAGTCACGGATTATACGGGTCGGGGTATTGGAATGAGCAGTTCTTC
cdr3_aa: CASSHGLYGSGYWNEQFF

v_call: TRBV14
clone_size: NA
d_call: NA
j_call: TRBJ1-2
cdr3_nt: TGTGCCAGCAGCTCCACTAGCCTCATGGGGTATGGCTACACCTTC
cdr3_aa: CASSSTSLMGYGYTF

v_call: TRBV18
clone_size: once
d_call: TRBD1
j_call: TRBJ2-7
cdr3_nt: TGTGCCAGCTCGTCCCCGGGACAGGGTAGCGAGCAGTACTTC
cdr3_aa: CASSSPGQGSEQYF

v_call: TRBV5-1
clone_size: few
d_call: NA
j_call: TRBJ2-5
cdr3_nt: TGCGCCAGCAGCTTGGTTCAGCGGACCAAGGGCGGGGAGACCCAGTACTTC
cdr3_aa: CASSLVQRTKGGETQYF

v_call: TRBV6-1
clone_size: NA
d_call: NA
j_call: TRBJ2-5
cdr3_nt: TGTGCCAGCAGTGAAGGTGGGAGAGGCATGATGGAAGAGACCCAGTACTTC
cdr3_aa: CASSEGGRGMMEETQYF

v_call: TRBV7-8
clone_size: NA
d_call: TRBD1
j_call: TRBJ1-1
cdr3_nt: TGTGCCAGCAGACCCGGGACAGAGAACACTGAAGCTTTCTTT
cdr3_aa: CASRPGTENTEAFF

v_call: TRBV28
clone_size: NA
d_call: NA
j_call: TRBJ1-2
cdr3_nt: TGTGCCAGCAGGAAGGGTTGGAGGGGCTACACCTTC
cdr3_aa: CASRKGWRGYTF

v_call: TRBV4-3
clone_size: NA
d_call: NA
j_call: TRBJ1-4
cdr3_nt: TGCGCCAGCAGCCAAGATAGCAGGGCGCAAAATGAAAAACTGTTTTTT
cdr3_aa: CASSQDSRAQNEKLFF

v_call: TRBV5-6
clone_size: NA
d_call: TRBD1
j_call: TRBJ2-7
cdr3_nt: TGTGCCAGCAGCAGTACGGGACAGGGGGAAATCTACGAGCAGTACTTC
cdr3_aa: CASSSTGQGEIYEQYF

v_call: TRBV7-4
clone_size: NA
d_call: NA
j_call: TRBJ2-1
cdr3_nt: TGTGCCAGCAGCCCGCAAGCGGGTCCGGAGCAGTTCTTC
cdr3_aa: CASSPQAGPEQFF

v_call: TRBV30
clone_size: NA
d_call: TRBD2
j_call: TRBJ2-5
cdr3_nt: TGTGCCTGGAGTGTCCGGCGGGGGGGCGGAGAGACCCAGTACTTC
cdr3_aa: CAWSVRRGGGETQYF

v_call: TRBV19
clone_size: once
d_call: NA
j_call: TRBJ1-1
cdr3_nt: TGTGCCAGTAGTAAGGCGGAGGTAAACACTGAAGCTTTCTTT
cdr3_aa: CASSKAEVNTEAFF

v_call: TRBV5-4
clone_size: NA
d_call: TRBD1
j_call: TRBJ2-4
cdr3_nt: TGTGCCAGCAGCTTTTTCGGGCAGGGGGAGGCCAAAAACATTCAGTACTTC
cdr3_aa: CASSFFGQGEAKNIQYF

v_call: TRBV18
clone_size: NA
d_call: NA
j_call: TRBJ2-7
cdr3_nt: TGTGCCAGCTCACCAACTCACAGGGACTACGAGCAGTACTTC
cdr3_aa: CASSPTHRDYEQYF

v_call: TRBV11-2
clone_size: NA
d_call: NA
j_call: TRBJ1-6
cdr3_nt: TGTGCCAGCAGCTATTGGACAGCTGGAAATTCACCCCTCCACTTT
cdr3_aa: CASSYWTAGNSPLHF

v_call: TRBV7-8
clone_size: NA
d_call: TRBD1
j_call: TRBJ1-1
cdr3_nt: TGTGCCAGCAGCACGGGGACAGCGAACACTGAAGCTTTCTTT
cdr3_aa: CASSTGTANTEAFF

v_call: TRBV2
clone_size: NA
d_call: TRBD2
j_call: TRBJ2-7
cdr3_nt: TGTGCCAGCAGACCCAAACTGGGACTAGCCAGCTCCTACGAGCAGTACTTC
cdr3_aa: CASRPKLGLASSYEQYF

v_call: TRBV5-1
clone_size: once
d_call: TRBD2
j_call: TRBJ2-3
cdr3_nt: TGCGCCAGCAGCTCCCCCCCTCTAGCGGGGGCGACAGATACGCAGTATTTT
cdr3_aa: CASSSPPLAGATDTQYF

v_call: TRBV30
clone_size: NA
d_call: NA
j_call: TRBJ2-7
cdr3_nt: TGTGCCTGGAGAGGAATGGAGTCAGACCCCCAGGGGCAGTACTTC
cdr3_aa: CAWRGMESDPQGQYF

v_call: TRBV4-3
clone_size: few
d_call: NA
j_call: TRBJ2-1
cdr3_nt: TGCGCCAGCAGCCAATCCCCTCCGACAGGACTGGGGGAGCAGTTCTTC
cdr3_aa: CASSQSPPTGLGEQFF

v_call: TRBV11-2
clone_size: NA
d_call: NA
j_call: TRBJ2-3
cdr3_nt: TGTGCCAGCAGCTCCAGGGAAGGGGGGGGCACAGATACGCAGTATTTT
cdr3_aa: CASSSREGGGTDTQYF